This T cell receptor beta chain originates from a study of cytomegalovirus exposure and HLA in healthy donors. Notes on the study in general: Owing to their indistinguishability, certain V segments, notably TRBV6-2 and TRBV6-3, were excluded. Overall, about 160 TCR beta chains were annotated as cytomegalovirus-associated. Common viral pathogens seemed, in a later analysis, to connect with several of the most significant clusters.

PCR amplification relied on 60 Vbeta primers (plus 13 Jbeta primers). The data were produced by immunoSEQ multiplex PCR, yet TCRdb's version contains in-frame clones alone and is incomplete. The data show about 140,000 clones, approximately 80% seen once. This clone was counted a few times. Its antigen is unknown. Donors showed nominal health when sampled, although they likely had unrecorded immune exposures. The V segment lost 4 bases and the J segment 5 bases; nucleotides outside the gene matches: 18. The CDR3 is 18 amino acids. Per germline, CDR1 SGDLS and CDR2 YYNGEE. V and J are TRBV9 and TRBJ2-5; 9 nucleotides align to TRBD1. Sequenced: PBMCs. This TCR came from a man aged 40-55 years in good health and CMV-seronegative. In DNA form, the CDR3 reads TGTGCCAGCAGCCACCGGACAGGGGACGGGACGCCCTGGGAGACCCAGTACTTC. Its translation: CASSHRTGDGTPWETQYF.